This T cell receptor beta chain is drawn from a study of T cell changes during pregnancy in multiple sclerosis. The repertoire was sequenced with immunoSEQ multiplex PCR; TCRdb's copy has only in-frame clones and lacks some. The sample has fewer than 55,000 clones, around nine tenths seen once. Deletions cut 2 bases from V and 5 bases from J, with 18 bases between. The CDR3 runs to 16 residues. Germline CDR1 is SGHNT and CDR2 is YENEEA. This clonotype was sampled from a female donor with multiple sclerosis, enrolled in a pregnancy study. This chain connects TRBV11-3 to TRBJ1-2; tentative D call: TRBD1 (5 bases). Source: CD4+ T cells from peripheral blood mononuclear cells, taken in the third trimester of pregnancy. In DNA, the CDR3 is TGTGCCAGCAGCTTAACGTCTGGGGGGTCAAGGTATGGCTACACCTTC. This gives the protein CASSLTSGGSRYGYTF.